Below, 15 T cell receptor beta chains from the same sample are listed, as sequenced in a study of blood T cells in healthy people across ages (dated by TCRdb to the mid-2010s). Library method: 5' RACE. Sequenced using an Illumina HiSeq 2500. A second PCR of roughly 6 to 12 cycles was performed with a sample-barcoded 5' primer and a J-beta primer mix. The public reads were quality trimmed at Q25 with fastp and then assembled into clones with MiXCR by TCRdb, keeping productive beta chains. Each record represents a unique CDR3 protein, reported with the most common genes and DNA among its rows. A total of 650,000 to 800,000 distinct CDR3 sequences appear in this sample, approximately 52% of them only once. About 13% of the sample is taken by the ten largest. The sequenced sample was blood. The receptors come from a woman aged 80 or older in good health.

The rearrangement joins TRBV7-9 to TRBJ2-1; 9 bases match TRBD1. The CDR3 has 14 residues. CDR1 and CDR2 from the germline V gene are SEHNR and FQNEAQ (reference sequence). V was pared by 1 base and J by 10 bases, with 5 bases of the junction left unmatched. The CDR3 DNA is TGTGCCAGCAGCTTAGGGACAGGGGTTGGGGAGCAGTTCTTC. This gives the protein CASSLGTGVGEQFF.

This chain joins TRBV5-1 and TRBJ2-1; D is possibly TRBD2 (6 bases). The CDR3 is made up of 14 amino acids. CDR1 and CDR2 from the germline V gene are SGHRS and YFSETQ. Trimming took 3 bases from V and 6 from J, leaving 13 bases between them. The CDR3 bases are TGCGCCAGCAGCTCCGGCGGGGACCCCAATGAGCAGTTCTTC. It translates to CASSSGGDPNEQFF.

This clonotype has only a few counts. The chain links TRBV20-1 to TRBJ1-2; 8 nucleotides line up with TRBD1. This CDR3 has 15 residues. Germline V gene lookup returns CDR1 DFQATT and CDR2 SNEGSKA (reference sequence). The V and J ends lost 5 bases and 3 bases, in that order; junction bases with no gene match: 11. The CDR3 DNA is TGCAGTGCTCCTTCACCAGGGGGCAAAGACTATGGCTACACCTTC. It yields the protein CSAPSPGGKDYGYTF.

As for this clonotype: A much larger clone sits a single nucleotide away, making a read error possible. CDR3 coding DNA: TGTGCCAGCACGTGGACTAGCGGCTACGAGCAGTACTTC. Residues: CASTWTSGYEQYF. The chain has TRBV28 and TRBJ2-7; the match to TRBD2 covers 10 bases. The CDR3 spans 13 residues. The V gene's germline CDR1 is MDHEN and CDR2 SYDVKM. With V trimmed by 7 bases and J by 3 bases, 3 bases remained unmatched.

The chain combines TRBV7-8 with TRBJ2-2; D gene unclear. CDR1 is SGHVS and CDR2 is FQNEAQ in the germline V gene. This CDR3 has 16 amino acids. V was pared by 5 bases and J by 2 bases, with 15 bases between. The CDR3 reads CASSRRTELNTGELFF. The CDR3 bases are TGTGCCAGCAGCCGCCGGACGGAACTTAACACCGGGGAGCTGTTTTTT.

This clonotype came up a few times. The V call is TRBV7-2, the J call TRBJ2-4; D might be TRBD2 (6 bases). Trimming cost V 3 bases and J 6 bases, with 15 bases left between them. The CDR3 has 15 amino acids. Germline V lookup: CDR1 SGHTA, CDR2 FQGNSA. The CDR3: CASSFMSPGRNIQYF. The CDR3 nucleotides read TGTGCCAGCAGCTTTATGTCACCCGGGAGAAACATTCAGTACTTC. The whole variable domain, remainder taken from reference TRBV7-2 and TRBJ2-4, is GAGVSQSPSNKVTEKGKDVELRCDPISGHTALYWYRQSLGQGLEFLIYFQGNSAPDKSGLPSDRFSAERTGGSVSTLTIQRTQQEDSAVYLCASSFMSPGRNIQYFGAGTRLSVL.

Ten or more counts support this clonotype. V and J are TRBV5-1 and TRBJ1-6; D unresolved. V was cut by 1 base and J by 8 bases, with 13 bases left in between. Germline V gene data show CDR1 as SGHRS and CDR2 as YFSETQ. The CDR3 has 15 residues. The CDR3 is CASSLLGDIDSPLHF. The CDR3 nucleotides are TGCGCCAGCAGCTTGTTAGGAGATATAGATTCACCCCTCCACTTT.

The chain has TRBV7-2 and TRBJ2-7, with 7 bases fitting TRBD1. With V trimmed by 4 bases and J by 2 bases, 8 bases remained unmatched. The CDR3 covers 15 residues. Germline V lookup: CDR1 SGHTA, CDR2 FQGNSA. Written as DNA, the CDR3 is TGTGCCAGCAGCTCGTTAGTGGGACAGACCTACGAGCAGTACTTC. Its protein is CASSSLVGQTYEQYF.

This chain uses TRBV3-1 with TRBJ2-1, with 7 nucleotides matching TRBD2. J gave up 3 bases and V 4 bases, and 6 bases lay outside the gene matches. CDR1 is LGHDT and CDR2 is YNNKEL in the germline V gene (reference sequence). This CDR3 spans 15 amino acids. CDR3 sequence reads: CASSLRRGFYNEQFF. As DNA, the CDR3 is TGTGCCAGCAGCCTGAGGCGGGGGTTCTACAATGAGCAGTTCTTC.

The chain employs TRBV4-3 and TRBJ2-7; 8 bases match TRBD2. This CDR3 comprises 14 residues. The germline V gene encodes CDR1 LGHNA and CDR2 YSLEER. V was clipped by 4 bases and J by 7 bases; unmatched bases: 9. The CDR3 here is CASSRESGGREQYF. The CDR3 bases are TGCGCCAGCAGCCGAGAAAGCGGGGGACGTGAGCAGTACTTC.

The chain has TRBV6-1 and TRBJ1-6; D is unclear. This CDR3 is built from 14 residues. The germline V gene encodes CDR1 MNHNS and CDR2 SASEGT. V lost 10 bases and J lost 5, with 15 bases in between. The CDR3 sequence: CATDPEHHNSPLHF. DNA for the CDR3: TGTGCCACAGACCCGGAACATCATAATTCACCCCTCCACTTT.

In this sample, this clonotype turned up a few times. This chain links TRBV29-1 with TRBJ2-2; no reliable D call. Trimming left V 3 bases short and J 5 bases short, with 10 bases between. Germline CDR1 SQVTM, CDR2 ANQGSEA. The CDR3 has 13 residues. The CDR3 reads CSVEEGSTGELFF. CDR3 DNA: TGCAGCGTTGAGGAAGGAAGTACCGGGGAGCTGTTTTTT.

For this clonotype: A read error is possible here, since a much larger clone lies one base away. The chain couples TRBV20-1 to TRBJ2-1, with D unresolved. This CDR3 is built from 11 residues. Trimming removed 8 bases from V and 13 bases from J, with 18 bases in between. Germline lookup yields CDR1 DFQATT and CDR2 SNEGSKA (reference sequence). The CDR3 nucleotides read TGCAGTACTCGACCCCCAGAGACCCAGTTCTTC. Translating it yields CSTRPPETQFF.

This clonotype was recorded at least ten times. This chain links TRBV20-1 with TRBJ2-5; possible D gene TRBD2, 6 bases. CDR3 length equals 14 residues. Germline values: CDR1 DFQATT, CDR2 SNEGSKA (reference sequence). The ends were cut back, 0 bases at V and 5 bases at J, with 13 bases in the middle. This CDR3 reads CSARERVGGETQYF. The CDR3 DNA reads TGCAGTGCTAGAGAAAGGGTAGGAGGGGAGACCCAGTACTTC.

This clonotype has at least ten counts. The chain joins TRBV27 to TRBJ2-5; D remains ambiguous. The germline V and J ends were trimmed by 1 base and 5 bases, with 8 bases remaining between them. Looked up from germline, CDR1 is MNHEY and CDR2 is SMNVEV (reference sequence). The CDR3 has 13 residues. CDR3 nucleotides: TGTGCCAGCAGTTTATGGTTGGGGGAGACCCAGTACTTC. Amino acid sequence: CASSLWLGETQYF.